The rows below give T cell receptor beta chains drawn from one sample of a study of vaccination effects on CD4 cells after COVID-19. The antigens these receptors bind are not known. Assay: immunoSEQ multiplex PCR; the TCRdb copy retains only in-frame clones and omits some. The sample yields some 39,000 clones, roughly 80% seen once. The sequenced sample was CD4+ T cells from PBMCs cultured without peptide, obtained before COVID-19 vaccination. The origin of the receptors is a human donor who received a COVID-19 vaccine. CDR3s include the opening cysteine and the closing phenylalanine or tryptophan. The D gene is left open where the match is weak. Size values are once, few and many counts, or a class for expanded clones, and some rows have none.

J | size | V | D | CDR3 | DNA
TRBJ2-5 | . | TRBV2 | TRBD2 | CASSGARTSGGGTQYF | TGTGCCAGCAGTGGAGCAAGGACTAGCGGGGGGGGGACCCAGTACTTC
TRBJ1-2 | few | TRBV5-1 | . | CASSPRVETYGYTF | TGCGCCAGCAGCCCCAGGGTAGAAACCTATGGCTACACCTTC
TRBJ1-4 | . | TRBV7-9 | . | CASSRDTGKLFF | TGTGCCAGCAGTCGGGACACAGGAAAACTGTTTTTT
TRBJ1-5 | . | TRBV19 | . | CASSITDRNQPQHF | TGTGCCAGTAGTATCACCGATCGCAATCAGCCCCAGCATTTT
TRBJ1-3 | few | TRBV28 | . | CASSSGGVSGNTIYF | TGTGCCAGCAGTTCAGGAGGGGTTTCTGGAAACACCATATATTTT
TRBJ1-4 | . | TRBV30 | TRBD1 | CATDRGALGANEKLFF | TGTGCCACGGACAGGGGCGCCCTAGGGGCTAATGAAAAACTGTTTTTT
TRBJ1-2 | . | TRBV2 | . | CASSPSRAASYGYTF | TGTGCCAGCAGCCCATCTCGGGCAGCCTCCTATGGCTACACCTTC
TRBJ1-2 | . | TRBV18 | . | CASSQGMGEGYTF | TGTGCCAGCTCACAGGGAATGGGTGAGGGCTACACCTTC
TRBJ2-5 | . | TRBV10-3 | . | CAISRDGSGETQYF | TGTGCCATCAGTAGAGACGGCAGCGGGGAGACCCAGTACTTC
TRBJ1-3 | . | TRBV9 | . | CASSTGSGVGLGNTIYF | TGTGCCAGCAGCACCGGTTCCGGGGTAGGGTTGGGAAACACCATATATTTT
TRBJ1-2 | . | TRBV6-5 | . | CASSLQGFYGYTF | TGTGCCAGCAGTCTGCAGGGTTTCTATGGCTACACCTTC
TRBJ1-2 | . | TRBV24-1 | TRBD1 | CATSEPPGQGALGYTF | TGTGCCACCAGTGAACCCCCGGGACAGGGGGCTCTTGGCTACACCTTC
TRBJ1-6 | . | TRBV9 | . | CASSAGTMVDSPLHF | TGTGCCAGCAGCGCCGGGACCATGGTGGATTCACCCCTCCACTTT